The next 29 T cell receptor beta chains were all read from a single sample in a study of cytomegalovirus exposure and HLA in healthy donors. PCR primers comprised 60 Vbeta and 13 Jbeta primers. Produced via immunoSEQ multiplex PCR; TCRdb's table is partial and in-frame only. In the table there are roughly 200,000 clones, 81% of which are singletons. Sequences were obtained from PBMCs. The source is a man aged 35-49 years in good health and CMV-seropositive.

The rearrangement joins TRBV7-6 to TRBJ1-1, with D perhaps matching TRBD1 (6 bases). The CDR3 spans 14 residues. V dropped 5 bases and J dropped 1 base, with 11 bases sitting between them. CDR1 is SGHVS, CDR2 FNYEAQ, per germline. CDR3 nucleotides: TGTGCCAGCAGCCTGGGACATCCGAACACTGAAGCTTTCTTT. Protein product: CASSLGHPNTEAFF.

The chain carries TRBV7-6 and TRBJ2-7, with D perhaps matching TRBD2 (6 bases). The V and J ends lost 1 base and 2 bases respectively, with 9 bases between them. The CDR3 sequence is 14 residues long. Germline V CDR1 and CDR2: SGHVS, FNYEAQ. CDR3 sequence (DNA): TGTGCCAGCAGCTTAGGAACGGGAGCCTACGAGCAGTACTTC. Amino acids: CASSLGTGAYEQYF.

The rearrangement uses TRBV6-5 and TRBJ2-2; 12 bases are shared with TRBD2. The trim removed 6 bases at V and 7 bases at J, leaving 6 bases unmatched. The CDR3 covers 15 residues. Per germline, CDR1 MNHEY and CDR2 SVGAGI. CDR3 in amino acids: CASSSSGGAFGELFF. In DNA, the CDR3 is TGTGCCAGCAGCTCTAGCGGGGGGGCCTTCGGGGAGCTGTTTTTT.

V usage is TRBV6-5 and J usage is TRBJ1-5; D not resolved. The V end was cut by 5 bases, the J end by 3 bases, with 11 bases between. The CDR3 is 14 amino acids. CDR1 is MNHEY, CDR2 SVGAGI, per germline. CDR3 sequence reads: CASSEFVANQPQHF. CDR3 DNA sequence: TGTGCCAGCAGTGAATTCGTGGCCAATCAGCCCCAGCATTTT.

V and J are TRBV5-4 and TRBJ1-6, with 7 nucleotides matching TRBD1. This CDR3 spans 15 amino acids. Germline V gene data show CDR1 as SGHNT and CDR2 as YYREEE (reference sequence). Trimming at V came to 4 bases and at J to 7 bases, leaving 8 bases not matched to a gene. The CDR3 nucleotides are TGTGCCAGCAGCGACCCGGGACAGCCCAATTCACCCCTCCACTTT. Encoded protein: CASSDPGQPNSPLHF.

The V and J genes are TRBV11-3 and TRBJ1-5; the match to TRBD1 covers 8 bases. The germline gives CDR1 SGHNT, CDR2 YENEEA. With 1 base clipped from V and 0 bases from J, the junction kept 11 bases outside the gene matches. CDR3 length equals 19 residues. The DNA for the CDR3 is TGTGCCAGCAGCTTAGGGTGGGGGACAGGCGCCTATAGCAATCAGCCCCAGCATTTT. It translates to CASSLGWGTGAYSNQPQHF.

This rearrangement joins TRBV5-5 to TRBJ2-7, with 11 bases identical to TRBD2. The germline V gene has CDR1 SGHKS and CDR2 YYEKEE (reference sequence). V dropped 4 bases and J dropped 6; count of bases not matched to a gene: 12. This CDR3 contains 16 residues. CDR3 in amino acids: CASSRSTSGGDFEQYF. The CDR3 nucleotides read TGTGCCAGCAGCCGCTCAACTAGCGGGGGAGATTTCGAGCAGTACTTC.

There are a few counts of this clone. This sequence joins TRBV27 and TRBJ2-5; 10 bases line up with TRBD1. CDR3 length: 15 amino acids. The ends lost 6 bases at V and 5 bases at J; junction bases unmatched: 9. In germline, CDR1 is MNHEY, CDR2 SMNVEV (reference sequence). DNA of the CDR3: TGTGCCAGCAGGGAAACCGGGACAGGGGTTGAGACCCAGTACTTC. This translates into CASRETGTGVETQYF.

The chain joins TRBV19 to TRBJ1-2, with D tentatively TRBD1 (5 bases). Germline loops: CDR1 LNHDA, CDR2 SQIVND (reference sequence). V was shortened by 8 bases and J by 5 bases, with 15 bases between the two germline ends. The CDR3 consists of 13 residues. The CDR3: CASSDSGGYGYTF. As DNA, the CDR3 is TGTGCCAGTTCCGACAGCGGGGGTTATGGCTACACCTTC.

V gene TRBV29-1 combines with J gene TRBJ2-5, with D tentatively TRBD1 (6 bases). The V and J ends lost 1 base and 1 base respectively, with 7 bases between them. The germline gives CDR1 SQVTM, CDR2 ANQGSEA. There are 13 residues in the CDR3. The CDR3 nucleotides read TGCAGCGTTGAAGGGACAGTCCAAGAGACCCAGTACTTC. It specifies CSVEGTVQETQYF.

CDR3 sequence reads: CAISESPGGVYEQYF. CDR3 nucleotides: TGTGCCATCAGTGAGTCCCCGGGGGGTGTCTACGAGCAGTACTTC. V usage is TRBV10-3 and J usage is TRBJ2-7; 7 nucleotides agree with TRBD2. The CDR3 is 15 amino acids. Germline V gene data show CDR1 as ENHRY and CDR2 as SYGVKD. V trimming: 0 bases; J trimming: 3 bases; junction bases outside the gene matches: 5.

The V gene is TRBV7-9, the J gene TRBJ1-6, with D unclear. Trimming pared 4 bases from V and 6 bases from J, leaving 10 bases between. This CDR3 has 14 residues. Germline CDR1 and CDR2: SEHNR and FQNEAQ (reference sequence). Here the CDR3 reads CASSSGNINSPLHF. In DNA form, the CDR3 reads TGTGCCAGCAGCTCAGGAAATATTAATTCACCCCTCCACTTT.

V gene TRBV2 combines with J gene TRBJ2-7; a possible D gene is TRBD1 (5 bases). The CDR3 runs to 12 residues. Germline CDR1 and CDR2: SNHLY and FYNNEI. The ends were cut back, 2 bases at V and 3 bases at J, with 5 bases in the middle. CDR3 in amino acids: CASSEQGYEQYF. CDR3 DNA sequence: TGTGCCAGCAGTGAACAGGGCTACGAGCAGTACTTC.

The chain is built from TRBV5-1 and TRBJ2-7; TRBD2 might be the D (7 bases). The CDR3 sequence is 14 residues long. V was clipped by 5 bases and J by 3 bases, with 15 bases between them. Germline assignment: CDR1 SGHRS and CDR2 YFSETQ. CDR3 in amino acids: CASRRGGGGYEQYF. The CDR3 DNA is TGCGCCAGCAGGAGGGGAGGGGGAGGCTACGAGCAGTACTTC. Looking up the rest from reference TRBV5-1 and TRBJ2-7 gives the full variable domain: KAGVTQTPRYLIKTRGQQVTLSCSPISGHRSVSWYQQTPGQGLQFLFEYFSETQRNKGNFPGRFSGRQFSNSRSEMNVSTLELGDSALYLCASRRGGGGYEQYFGPGTRLTVT.

The rearrangement joins TRBV27 to TRBJ1-6; D call uncertain. The CDR3 totals 14 residues. CDR1 MNHEY and CDR2 SMNVEV come from the germline V gene (reference sequence). Trimming pared 3 bases from V and 0 bases from J, leaving 3 bases between. The CDR3 sequence is CASSFSSYNSPLHF. Here the CDR3 DNA reads TGTGCCAGCAGTTTTAGCTCCTATAATTCACCCCTCCACTTT.

The V and J genes are TRBV30 and TRBJ2-5; 9 bases map to TRBD1. The germline CDR1 and CDR2 sequences are GTSNPN and SVGIG (reference sequence). V was pared by 0 bases and J by 0 bases, with 8 bases of the junction left unmatched. This CDR3 is 17 amino acids long. CDR3: CAWSVLVGTGYQETQYF. The CDR3 nucleotides are TGTGCCTGGAGTGTACTGGTCGGGACAGGGTACCAAGAGACCCAGTACTTC.

This chain connects TRBV29-1 to TRBJ2-5; D may be TRBD2 (5 bases). Germline CDR1 reads SQVTM; CDR2 reads ANQGSEA. V shed 4 bases and J shed 4 bases, with 28 bases lying between them. The CDR3 has 18 residues. For the CDR3, the DNA is TGCAGCGTTGTTTCTTGGGGAGACACCCTCCTTTCCCGAGAGACCCAGTACTTC. This codes for CSVVSWGDTLLSRETQYF. The complete variable domain, with remaining parts taken from reference TRBV29-1 and TRBJ2-5, reads SAVISQKPSRDICQRGTSLTIQCQVDSQVTMMFWYRQQPGQSLTLIATANQGSEATYESGFVIDKFPISRPNLTFSTLTVSNMSPEDSSIYLCSVVSWGDTLLSRETQYFGPGTRLLVL.

This clone appeared a few times. This sequence joins TRBV7-2 and TRBJ2-2; maybe TRBD2 (7 bases). CDR1 and CDR2 (germline): SGHTA, FQGNSA. Trimming removed 4 bases at V and 4 bases at J, with 19 bases between. The CDR3 extends over 17 amino acids. CDR3 sequence (DNA): TGTGCCAGCAGCTACCCGGGGGGCGGGAGTATCACCGGGGAGCTGTTTTTT. It specifies CASSYPGGGSITGELFF.

The V call is TRBV19, the J call TRBJ2-7, with 12 bases lining up with TRBD2. The CDR3 covers 16 residues. The junction had 6 bases not matched to a gene; V was cut back by 4 bases and J by 2 bases. CDR1 LNHDA and CDR2 SQIVND come from the germline V gene (reference sequence). The DNA of the CDR3 is TGTGCCAGTAGTAAAGGGACTAGCGGGTCAACCTACGAGCAGTACTTC. Amino acids: CASSKGTSGSTYEQYF.

The rearrangement uses TRBV7-3 and TRBJ2-5; TRBD2 agrees at 8 bases. V dropped 3 bases and J dropped 6; count of bases not matched to a gene: 9. Per the germline V gene, CDR1 is SGHTA and CDR2 is FQGTGA. This CDR3 has 15 amino acids. In nucleotides, the CDR3 is TGTGCCAGCAGCTTTTCGGGGGGGAACGTTCAGACCCAGTACTTC. Amino acid sequence: CASSFSGGNVQTQYF.

The gene calls are TRBV10-3 and TRBJ2-1; D perhaps matches TRBD1 (6 bases). Per germline, CDR1 ENHRY and CDR2 SYGVKD. The CDR3 sequence is 15 residues long. V was trimmed by 4 bases and J by 0 bases, leaving 10 bases between them. DNA for the CDR3: TGTGCCATCAGTGGGGGGCCGAGCTCCTACAATGAGCAGTTCTTC. This translates into CAISGGPSSYNEQFF.

V is TRBV25-1 and J is TRBJ1-2; D gene ambiguous. The CDR3 runs 13 residues. V was pared by 1 base and J by 6 bases, with 9 bases between. CDR1 and CDR2 (germline): MGHDK, SYGVNS. Here the CDR3 reads CASSESYLDGYTF. Here the CDR3 DNA reads TGTGCCAGCAGTGAATCATACTTAGATGGCTACACCTTC.

CDR3 sequence (DNA): TGTGCCAGCATGCGGACTAGCGGGAGTGAGGTGACGCAGTATTTT. Protein: CASMRTSGSEVTQYF. The V call is TRBV7-6, the J call TRBJ2-3; 13 bases align to TRBD2. V was pared by 7 bases and J by 9 bases, with 10 bases of the junction left unmatched. From germline, CDR1 is SGHVS and CDR2 FNYEAQ. The CDR3 length is 15 residues.

J is TRBJ2-1 and V is TRBV27, with 9 bases fitting TRBD2. V shed 6 bases and J 7 bases; nucleotides not matched to a gene: 13. This CDR3 is built from 16 residues. Germline V lookup: CDR1 MNHEY, CDR2 SMNVEV (reference sequence). The CDR3 spells CASRPSGAGGKNEQFF. CDR3 bases: TGTGCCAGCAGGCCCTCTGGAGCGGGAGGTAAGAATGAGCAGTTCTTC.

The rearrangement links TRBV11-2 to TRBJ2-7, with 11 bases lining up with TRBD1. Germline CDR1 SGHAT, CDR2 FQNNGV. Trimming removed 6 bases from V and 3 bases from J; junction bases left unmatched: 4. CDR3 length: 14 residues. In DNA, the CDR3 is TGTGCCAGCAGTGGGGGGACAGGGGGCTACGAGCAGTACTTC. Translated: CASSGGTGGYEQYF.

This chain connects TRBV6-5 to TRBJ2-7, with D uncertain. The germline V gene encodes CDR1 MNHEY and CDR2 SVGAGI. Trimming shortened V by 7 bases and J by 2 bases, and 9 bases separated the two germline ends. The CDR3 spans 12 residues. For the CDR3, the DNA is TGTGCCAGCATCAACATTCCCTACGAGCAGTACTTC. It encodes CASINIPYEQYF.

This chain connects TRBV7-9 to TRBJ1-6; 7 bases align to TRBD1. Germline CDR1 reads SEHNR; CDR2 reads FQNEAQ (reference sequence). Trimming removed 4 bases from V and 7 bases from J; junction bases left unmatched: 10. CDR3 length: 16 residues. CDR3 amino acids: CASSSRTTGYNSPLHF. The DNA of the CDR3 is TGTGCCAGCAGCTCAAGAACGACAGGGTACAATTCACCCCTCCACTTT.

V usage is TRBV6-5 and J usage is TRBJ2-6; D perhaps matches TRBD2 (6 bases). Germline V gene data show CDR1 as MNHEY and CDR2 as SVGAGI. Trimming left V 2 bases short and J 4 bases short, with 12 bases between. CDR3 length: 16 residues. CDR3 in DNA: TGTGCCAGCAGTTACCGGACGGGGGTCGGGGCCAACGTCCTGACTTTC. Translation: CASSYRTGVGANVLTF.

The table lists this clone with a few counts. The CDR3 here is CASKQLWRETQYF. The DNA of the CDR3 is TGTGCCAGCAAACAGCTATGGAGGGAGACCCAGTACTTC. This chain links TRBV27 with TRBJ2-5; D might be TRBD2 (5 bases). CDR1 and CDR2 from the germline V gene are MNHEY and SMNVEV (reference sequence). V was trimmed by 7 bases and J by 5 bases, leaving 14 bases between them. The CDR3 sequence is 13 residues long.